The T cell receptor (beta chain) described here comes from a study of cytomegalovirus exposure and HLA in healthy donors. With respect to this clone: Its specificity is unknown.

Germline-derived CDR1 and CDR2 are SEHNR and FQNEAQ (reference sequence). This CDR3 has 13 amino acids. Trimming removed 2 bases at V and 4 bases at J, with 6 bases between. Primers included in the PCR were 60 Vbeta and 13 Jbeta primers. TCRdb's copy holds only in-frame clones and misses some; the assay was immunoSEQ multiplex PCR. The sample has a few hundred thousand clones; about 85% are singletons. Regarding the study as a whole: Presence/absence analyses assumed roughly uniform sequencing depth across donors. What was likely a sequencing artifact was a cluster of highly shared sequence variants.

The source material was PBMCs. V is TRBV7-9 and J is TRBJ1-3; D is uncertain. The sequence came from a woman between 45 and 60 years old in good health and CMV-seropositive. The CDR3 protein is CASSLLSGNTIYF. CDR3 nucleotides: TGTGCCAGCAGCTTACTCTCCGGAAACACCATATATTTT.